This T cell receptor (beta chain) came from a study of blood T cells in healthy people across ages. Roughly 9.2 milliliters was the volume of peripheral blood drawn from each donor. CDR1 is DFQATT and CDR2 is SNEGSKA in the germline V gene (reference sequence). The CDR3 runs 15 residues. Study-wide points: Considered underestimates were the diversity estimates obtained from one million T cells. The fall in TCR beta diversity per million T cells was roughly linear with age.

As for this clonotype: Its cognate antigen is unknown. One junction end disagrees with the germline gene, perhaps due to a read error.

Using a J-beta primer mix together with a sample-barcoded 5' primer, a second PCR was run for roughly 7 to 12 cycles. One entry per CDR3 protein results from TCRdb running MiXCR on the 5' RACE reads. This sample has some 880,000 distinct CDR3 sequences, with approximately 35% found just once. Sequencing used blood. The TCR originated in a man in his late teens or twenties in good health. V gene TRBV20-1 combines with J gene TRBJ2-3; tentative D call: TRBD2 (5 bases). The CDR3 loop is CSTSSGLPRADTQYF. For the CDR3, the DNA is TGCAGTACTAGTTCCGGACTCCCGCGTGCGGATACGCAGTATTTT.